These 22 T cell receptor beta chains were all obtained from the same sample, sequenced in a study of glioma-infiltrating T cells. Using RNA template, CDR3s of TCR alpha and beta were amplified with iRepertoire arm-PCR. TCRdb analysed the multiplex PCR reads with MiXCR anew, one entry per CDR3 protein. The sample lists over 90,000 distinct CDR3 sequences, approximately 28% occurring once. Material: glioma tissue, nonneoplastic brain tissue, or PBMCs (not recorded which). All receptors come from a human donor with low-grade glioma or glioblastoma, undergoing nonglioma brain surgery, or in good health (not recorded which).

This clonotype was detected ten times or more. The chain carries TRBV4-3 and TRBJ2-7; tentatively, D is TRBD2 (5 bases). This CDR3 comprises 14 residues. The germline gives CDR1 LGHNA, CDR2 YSLEER. V was clipped by 1 base and J by 2 bases, with 9 bases between them. CDR3 protein: CASSQGTFPYEQYF. CDR3 nucleotide sequence: TGCGCCAGCAGCCAAGGGACTTTCCCCTACGAGCAGTACTTC.

The CDR3 region has the DNA TGTGCCAGCAGCTCCAAGACTGGCCCCACTATCGAGCAGTTCTTC. Amino acids: CASSSKTGPTIEQFF. The V call is TRBV7-2, the J call TRBJ2-1; D remains unclear. V shed 4 bases and J shed 10 bases, with 20 bases lying between them. The CDR3 totals 15 residues. The germline gives CDR1 SGHTA, CDR2 FQGNSA.

The chain recombines TRBV10-3 with TRBJ1-1; D remains unclear. V gave up 4 bases and J gave up 1 base, with 10 bases separating them. This CDR3 region has 14 residues. The germline gives CDR1 ENHRY, CDR2 SYGVKD. This CDR3 is CAISVLHQNTEAFF. Here the CDR3 DNA reads TGTGCCATCAGTGTGCTTCATCAGAACACTGAAGCTTTCTTT.

V and J are TRBV19 and TRBJ1-2, with unresolved D. This CDR3 spans 13 amino acids. V dropped 2 bases and J dropped 4 bases, with 8 bases sitting between them. Germline V lookup: CDR1 LNHDA, CDR2 SQIVND (reference sequence). For the CDR3, the DNA is TGTGCCAGTAGTATAAGGGATGTCTATGGCTACACCTTC. It encodes CASSIRDVYGYTF. Full variable domain (outside the CDR3, taken from reference TRBV19 and TRBJ1-2): DGGITQSPKYLFRKEGQNVTLSCEQNLNHDAMYWYRQDPGQGLRLIYYSQIVNDFQKGDIAEGYSVSREKKESFPLTVTSAQKNPTAFYLCASSIRDVYGYTFGSGTRLTVV.

This clonotype was counted many times. This chain links TRBV6-1 with TRBJ2-7; D might be TRBD1 (6 bases). Per germline, CDR1 MNHNS and CDR2 SASEGT. The CDR3 is 14 amino acids. V was shortened by 7 bases and J by 1 base, with 14 bases between the two germline ends. Here the CDR3 reads CASTPGTTSYEQYF. The CDR3 DNA is TGTGCCAGCACCCCAGGGACAACGTCCTACGAGCAGTACTTC.

This clonotype was recorded a few times. A read error may be the cause here, since a much bigger clone is one base away. The chain combines TRBV7-2 with TRBJ1-2; D is uncertain. The CDR3 contains 12 residues. Germline CDR1 SGHTA, CDR2 FQGNSA. CDR3 sequence (DNA): TGTGCCAGCAACTTATCCCACGGAGGCTACACCTTC. Translated: CASNLSHGGYTF. Together with reference TRBV7-2 and TRBJ1-2, the CDR3 gives the full variable domain: GAGVSQSPSNKVTEKGKDVELRCDPISGHTALYWYRQSLGQGLEFLIYFQGNSAPDKSGLPSDRFSAERTGGSVSTLTIQRTQQEDSAVYLCASNLSHGGYTFGSGTRLTVV.

This clonotype was recorded many times. The V call is TRBV20-1, the J call TRBJ2-5, with D possibly being TRBD1 or TRBD2 (7 bases each). CDR1 is DFQATT, CDR2 SNEGSKA, per germline (reference sequence). V was shortened by 0 bases and J by 4 bases, with 15 bases between the two germline ends. The CDR3 runs to 15 residues. CDR3 nucleotide sequence: TGCAGTGCTAGAGATACAGGGGAGGGTAGAGAGACCCAGTACTTC. This sequence encodes CSARDTGEGRETQYF.

This sequence joins TRBV7-2 and TRBJ1-2; 12 positions agree with TRBD1. V gave up 4 bases and J gave up 0 bases; unmatched junction bases: 6. The germline gives CDR1 SGHTA, CDR2 FQGNSA. There are 17 residues in the CDR3. The CDR3 loop reads CASSSRDRGLANYGYTF. In nucleotides, the CDR3 is TGTGCCAGCAGCTCCCGGGACAGGGGGCTTGCTAACTATGGCTACACCTTC.

A word on this clonotype: Given a much more abundant clone one base away, this may be a read error. V usage is TRBV6-5 and J usage is TRBJ2-5; D may be TRBD1 or TRBD2 (5 bases each). Trimming left V 5 bases short and J 6 bases short, with 16 bases between. The germline gives CDR1 MNHEY, CDR2 SVGAGI. CDR3 length equals 14 residues. This CDR3 reads CASSEGRWMKTQYF. The CDR3 DNA follows: TGTGCCAGCAGTGAGGGACGGTGGATGAAGACCCAGTACTTC.

This clonotype appeared many times. V is TRBV28 and J is TRBJ1-1; D not resolved. Per germline, CDR1 MDHEN and CDR2 SYDVKM. This CDR3 is 15 amino acids long. Trimming pared 2 bases from V and 1 base from J, leaving 11 bases between. CDR3 region: CASSLRANWNTEAFF. CDR3 DNA: TGTGCCAGCAGTTTACGGGCCAACTGGAACACTGAAGCTTTCTTT.

This sequence joins TRBV7-2 and TRBJ2-5; D unclear. CDR3 size: 11 residues. V was shortened by 10 bases and J by 6 bases, with 12 bases between the two germline ends. In germline, CDR1 is SGHTA, CDR2 FQGNSA. The CDR3 sequence is CAITTRKTQYF. CDR3 nucleotides: TGTGCCATTACCACTCGGAAGACCCAGTACTTC.

At least ten counts were recorded for this clonotype. This rearrangement joins TRBV20-1 to TRBJ2-1, with 10 bases matching TRBD1. CDR3 length equals 14 residues. Germline CDR1 and CDR2: DFQATT and SNEGSKA (reference sequence). V gave up 3 bases and J gave up 3 bases; unmatched junction bases: 2. CDR3 bases: TGCAGTGCTAGGGGGACAGGGGACTACAATGAGCAGTTCTTC. This encodes CSARGTGDYNEQFF.

In the case of this clonotype: An end of the junction differs from the germline gene, which may be a read error. This chain links TRBV2 with TRBJ2-3, with D perhaps TRBD1 (5 bases). Germline V gene sequence: CDR1 SNHLY, CDR2 FYNNEI. The CDR3 has 10 amino acids. The CDR3 region is CARRADTQYF. The CDR3, as DNA: TGTGCCCGCAGGGCAGATACGCAGTATTTT. Full variable domain (rest looked up from reference TRBV2 and TRBJ2-3): EPEVTQTPSHQVTQMGQEVILRCVPISNHLYFYWYRQILGQKVEFLVSFYNNEISEKSEIFDDQFSVERPDGSNFTLKIRSTKLEDSAMYFCARRADTQYFGPGTRLTVL.

This clonotype was recorded at least ten times. The rearrangement links TRBV6-1 to TRBJ1-1, with 7 bases fitting TRBD1. The CDR3 extends over 15 amino acids. Trimming took 8 bases from V and 5 from J; bases not matched to a gene: 14. CDR1 and CDR2 from the germline V gene are MNHNS and SASEGT. The CDR3 DNA is TGTGCCAGCTACAGAAGGGTACAGGGGAAAACTGAAGCTTTCTTT. It translates to CASYRRVQGKTEAFF.

Remarks on this clonotype: A read error may explain this, as a much larger clone is one base away. This sequence joins TRBV28 and TRBJ1-3, with TRBD1 identical over 9 bases. The CDR3 loop spans 15 amino acids. Germline V gene lookup returns CDR1 MDHEN and CDR2 SYDVKM. The CDR3 here is CASTLPGTGGNTIYF. The CDR3 DNA follows: TGTGCCAGCACTTTACCCGGGACAGGGGGAAACACCATATATTTT. The full variable domain, completed using reference TRBV28 and TRBJ1-3, is DVKVTQSSRYLVKRTGEKVFLECVQDMDHENMFWYRQDPGLGLRLIYFSYDVKMKEKGDIPEGYSVSREKKERFSLILESASTNQTSMYLCASTLPGTGGNTIYFGEGSWLTVV.

This clonotype was recorded many times. CDR3 sequence: CASRGTSSGEQYF. CDR3 DNA: TGTGCCAGCAGAGGGACTAGCTCTGGCGAGCAGTACTTC. V usage is TRBV2 and J usage is TRBJ2-7; TRBD2 matches 9 bases. The J segment lost 6 bases and the V segment lost 6 bases, leaving 6 bases of the junction unmatched. The CDR3 is 13 residues long. The germline V gene encodes CDR1 SNHLY and CDR2 FYNNEI.

This clonotype showed up many times. The rearrangement links TRBV7-2 to TRBJ2-5, with D hard to call. Germline V gives CDR1 SGHTA, CDR2 FQGNSA. Trimming removed 5 bases at V and 2 bases at J, with 6 bases between. This CDR3 comprises 12 residues. CDR3 bases: TGTGCCAGCAGCCCGATACAAGAGACCCAGTACTTC. Encoded protein: CASSPIQETQYF.

The sample holds a few counts of this clonotype. The chain recombines TRBV2 with TRBJ1-6, with a tentative D call TRBD1 (5 bases). With 7 bases removed from V and 5 bases from J, the gap between germline ends came to 18 bases. Per the germline V gene, CDR1 is SNHLY and CDR2 is FYNNEI. CDR3 size: 16 residues. The CDR3 nucleotides are TGTGCCAGCATCTTAGCTGGGGGGGGTAATAATTCACCCCTCCACTTT. Its translation: CASILAGGGNNSPLHF.

This clonotype was seen a few times. One base away lies a much larger clone, so this may be a sequencing read error. The chain joins TRBV6-1 to TRBJ2-3; 7 bases line up with TRBD1. Germline V gene lookup returns CDR1 MNHNS and CDR2 SASEGT. V lost 6 bases and J lost 4; bases outside the gene matches: 7. CDR3 length: 14 residues. The CDR3 region is CASRRDSSADTQYF. For the CDR3, the DNA is TGTGCCAGCAGAAGGGACAGCAGCGCAGATACGCAGTATTTT.

Notes on this clonotype: A read error is possible here, since a much larger clone lies one base away. The CDR3 DNA follows: TGTGCCAGCAGCCCTCAGGGGAACTGTAATTCACCCCTCCACTTT. Its protein is CASSPQGNCNSPLHF. V gene TRBV2 combines with J gene TRBJ1-6, with D tentatively TRBD1 (6 bases). Germline V gives CDR1 SNHLY, CDR2 FYNNEI. The CDR3 is made up of 15 amino acids. Trimming pared 6 bases from V and 6 bases from J, leaving 15 bases between.

This rearrangement joins TRBV7-8 to TRBJ2-1, with 11 bases matching TRBD1. V gave up 5 bases and J gave up 6 bases; unmatched junction bases: 9. The germline gives CDR1 SGHVS, CDR2 FQNEAQ. The CDR3 length is 16 residues. The CDR3, as DNA: TGTGCCAGCAGCCCATCACGGGGGACAGGGGGCAATGAGCAGTTCTTC. Protein sequence: CASSPSRGTGGNEQFF.

This clonotype came up a few times. This chain connects TRBV28 to TRBJ2-3, with D possibly TRBD1 on 6 matching bases. The V gene lost 5 bases and the J gene lost 8 bases, with 20 bases spanning the gap. The germline CDR1 and CDR2 sequences are MDHEN and SYDVKM. The length of the CDR3 is 15 residues. CDR3 amino acids: CASSVQGTGPATQYF. The CDR3 region has the DNA TGTGCCAGCAGTGTACAGGGAACGGGGCCCGCTACGCAGTATTTT.